This T cell receptor (beta chain) was profiled in a study of metastatic and nonmetastatic thyroid tumors. This clone was seen many times. CDR1 is MNHEY, CDR2 SMNVEV, per germline (reference sequence). CDR3 length equals 14 residues. With 3 bases removed from V and 6 bases from J, the gap between germline ends came to 13 bases. From the PCR reads, TCRdb re-called clones with MiXCR. The sample lists tens of thousands of clones, over 9.5% occurring once. All patients reached thyroid surgery having received no treatment beforehand. The chain has TRBV27 and TRBJ2-3; a weak D match, TRBD2 (6 bases). The receptor comes from a female donor with papillary thyroid cancer or a benign thyroid nodule (not recorded which). Some clones in this sample may be carry-over from other donors' samples. Sequences were obtained from blood. The DNA for the CDR3 is TGTGCCAGCAGTTTGCCGGGAGTCATTGATACGCAGTATTTT. This codes for CASSLPGVIDTQYF.